The 16 T cell receptor beta chains reported below all come from one sample, sequenced in a study of chemoradiotherapy in HPV16-positive cancers. Using immunoSEQ multiplex PCR, the repertoire was profiled, and TCRdb retains in-frame clones only, with some absent. This sample yields roughly 3,900 clones, of which around 73% are seen a single time; approximately 12% belongs to the top ten. Sequences were derived from tumor tissue, sampled from a patient who underwent chemoradiotherapy. The source of these receptors is a human donor with HPV-associated anogenital cancer.

This clone was observed a single time. The chain couples TRBV10-3 to TRBJ1-4, with D unclear. The CDR3 is 12 residues long. Germline V gene data show CDR1 as ENHRY and CDR2 as SYGVKD. V was cut by 6 bases and J by 8 bases, with 10 bases left in between. The CDR3 nucleotides are TGTGCCATCAGGACGGCAGACGAAAAACTGTTTTTT. This sequence encodes CAIRTADEKLFF.

This chain connects TRBV27 to TRBJ1-4; 9 bases fit TRBD1. The CDR3 consists of 14 residues. J lost 4 bases, V lost 6 bases, and 3 bases had no gene match. Germline assignment: CDR1 MNHEY and CDR2 SMNVEV (reference sequence). CDR3 region: CASRVTGGNEKLFF. The CDR3 region has the DNA TGTGCCAGCAGAGTGACAGGGGGTAATGAAAAACTGTTTTTT.

CDR3 sequence: CASRGTANSNQPQHF. CDR3 in DNA: TGTGCCAGCAGGGGGACAGCGAATAGCAATCAGCCCCAGCATTTT. The V gene is TRBV28, the J gene TRBJ1-5; 7 nucleotides agree with TRBD1. This CDR3 is built from 15 residues. With V trimmed by 6 bases and J by 0 bases, 5 bases remained unmatched. Germline CDR1 reads MDHEN; CDR2 reads SYDVKM.

This clone was found once. The V gene is TRBV4-1, the J gene TRBJ2-6; D call uncertain. V lost 3 bases and J lost 1, with 7 bases in between. Per the germline V gene, CDR1 is MGHRA and CDR2 is YSYEKL. This CDR3 spans 15 amino acids. Here the CDR3 DNA reads TGCGCCAGCAGCCACCCGGGTTCTGGGGCCAACGTCCTGACTTTC. Its protein product is CASSHPGSGANVLTF.

The chain is built from TRBV7-9 and TRBJ2-7; D gene ambiguous. CDR3 length: 13 residues. V gave up 1 base and J gave up 6 bases, with 10 bases separating them. The germline V gene encodes CDR1 SEHNR and CDR2 FQNEAQ (reference sequence). In DNA form, the CDR3 reads TGTGCCAGCAGCTTAGAATGGCGAGGCGAGCAGTACTTC. This encodes CASSLEWRGEQYF.

This clone has only one observation. V gene TRBV5-1 combines with J gene TRBJ2-1; 14 bases line up with TRBD2. CDR3 length: 15 amino acids. Germline loops: CDR1 SGHRS, CDR2 YFSETQ. J lost 10 bases, V lost 4 bases, and 7 bases had no gene match. The CDR3 loop reads CASSGGLAGVVEQFF. The DNA of the CDR3 is TGCGCCAGCAGCGGGGGACTAGCGGGAGTGGTGGAGCAGTTCTTC.

V usage is TRBV5-1 and J usage is TRBJ1-3; D is uncertain. Germline assignment: CDR1 SGHRS and CDR2 YFSETQ. V lost 0 bases, J lost 0 bases, and 7 bases lay in between. The CDR3 consists of 15 residues. As DNA, the CDR3 is TGCGCCAGCAGCTTGGATGGGAGCTCTGGAAACACCATATATTTT. This translates into CASSLDGSSGNTIYF. Supplemented by reference TRBV5-1 and TRBJ1-3, the full variable domain reads KAGVTQTPRYLIKTRGQQVTLSCSPISGHRSVSWYQQTPGQGLQFLFEYFSETQRNKGNFPGRFSGRQFSNSRSEMNVSTLELGDSALYLCASSLDGSSGNTIYFGEGSWLTVV.

This clone has just a few counts. The rearrangement uses TRBV9 and TRBJ1-2; no clear D gene. The CDR3 runs 15 residues. Germline lookup yields CDR1 SGDLS and CDR2 YYNGEE. Trimming pared 4 bases from V and 0 bases from J, leaving 13 bases between. The CDR3 DNA reads TGTGCCAGCAGCCTTTCGGCAGGTTCTAACTATGGCTACACCTTC. This encodes CASSLSAGSNYGYTF.

The chain is built from TRBV5-1 and TRBJ2-1; 7 positions agree with TRBD1. The CDR3 length is 15 residues. Losses at the gene ends were 4 bases for V and 5 bases for J; bases not matched to a gene: 9. CDR1 is SGHRS and CDR2 is YFSETQ in the germline V gene. The CDR3 DNA reads as TGCGCCAGCAGCCCGGAACCCGGGACAGACAATGAGCAGTTCTTC. Translating it yields CASSPEPGTDNEQFF.

J is TRBJ1-4 and V is TRBV19, with D maybe TRBD1 (5 bases). Germline-derived CDR1 and CDR2 are LNHDA and SQIVND (reference sequence). CDR3 length equals 14 residues. The ends were cut back, 9 bases at V and 4 bases at J, with 15 bases in the middle. The CDR3 is CASSQGGDNEKLFF. CDR3 nucleotide sequence: TGTGCCAGCAGTCAGGGTGGGGATAATGAAAAACTGTTTTTT.

The chain is built from TRBV21-1 and TRBJ2-7; the table gives TRBD2 as D, unverified against the DNA. TRBV21-1 is given as a pseudogene. The CDR3 sequence is 20 residues long. In nucleotides, the CDR3 is TGTGCCAGCAGCATACGGCAGAGCGATAAGCGGGAGTGGGGCCCCTACGAGCAGTACTTC. Amino acid sequence: CASSIRQSDKREWGPYEQYF.

Of note for this clone: A read error may produce the germline difference seen at one junction end. The rearrangement uses TRBV7-9 and TRBJ1-1, with 9 bases that match TRBD1. The germline gives CDR1 SEHNR, CDR2 FQNEAQ (reference sequence). The CDR3 consists of 12 residues. The CDR3 spells CASSPGTGRSIF. The CDR3 region has the DNA TGTGCCAGCAGCCCCGGGACAGGGCGATCGATCTTT. Combining the CDR3 with reference TRBV7-9 and TRBJ1-1 gives the whole variable domain DTGVSQNPRHKITKRGQNVTFRCDPISEHNRLYWYRQTLGQGPEFLTYFQNEAQLEKSRLLSDRFSAERPKGSFSTLEIQRTEQGDSAMYLCASSPGTGRSIFGQGTRLTVV.

This clone is judged large. The chain uses TRBV7-9 and TRBJ2-4; D might be TRBD1 (6 bases). The CDR3 spans 16 residues. V gave up 5 bases and J gave up 0 bases, with 14 bases separating them. Germline CDR1 is SEHNR and CDR2 is FQNEAQ (reference sequence). The DNA of the CDR3 is TGTGCCAGCAGCGCGGACAGCTTTCTAGCCAAAAACATTCAGTACTTC. Translation: CASSADSFLAKNIQYF.

The chain recombines TRBV5-4 with TRBJ2-1; 7 bases match TRBD2. The CDR3 is 15 amino acids. CDR1 and CDR2 (germline): SGHNT, YYREEE (reference sequence). The V gene end was trimmed by 1 base and the J gene end by 2 bases; junction bases not matched to a gene: 3. CDR3: CASSLRRETYNEQFF. For the CDR3, the DNA is TGTGCCAGCAGCTTGAGGCGGGAGACCTACAATGAGCAGTTCTTC.

A few counts support this clone. V is TRBV7-2 and J is TRBJ2-7; 7 nucleotides agree with TRBD1. V shed 5 bases, J shed 2 bases, and the junction held 15 bases outside the gene matches. The CDR3 runs 17 residues. Germline V gives CDR1 SGHTA, CDR2 FQGNSA. The CDR3 nucleotides read TGTGCCAGCAGCGTACAGACAGGGACCGGTACCCCCTACGAGCAGTACTTC. Protein: CASSVQTGTGTPYEQYF.

The chain couples TRBV5-4 to TRBJ2-1; D remains unclear. Looked up from germline, CDR1 is SGHNT and CDR2 is YYREEE (reference sequence). Between the trimmed V and J ends, which lost 0 bases and 6 bases, there was a span of 13 bases. This CDR3 contains 15 residues. CDR3 protein: CASSLEGSWVNEQFF. The CDR3 DNA reads as TGTGCCAGCAGCTTGGAAGGGTCTTGGGTCAATGAGCAGTTCTTC.